This T cell receptor beta chain stems from a study of blood T cell repertoires in COVID-19. Study in general: COVID-19 samples from acute and convalescent phases originated in the United States, Italy and Spain. In each case, the material was cDNA or gDNA derived from T cells, B-cell-depleted T cells, or PBMCs.

The table lists this clone with a count of one. Study processing details: Reference gene primer amplification gave estimated nucleated cell counts. Only in-frame clones appear in the TCRdb table, and some are missing; sequencing was by immunoSEQ multiplex PCR. V, J and clone size were drawn from that table, and D and trimming were deduced from the DNA. The table shows roughly 110,000 clones, with around nine tenths occurring only once. CDR3 length equals 18 residues. The germline CDR1 and CDR2 sequences are MDHEN and SYDVKM. Deletions cut 8 bases from V and 0 bases from J, with 25 bases between. This sequence was found in a woman aged 25 to 39 with acute or convalescent COVID-19. The genes are TRBV28 and TRBJ1-2; the D is unclear. Sequenced material: peripheral blood. Here the CDR3 DNA reads TGTGCCAGCGGTATTCTTGGGCCCAACGATAAGGCTAACTATGGCTACACCTTC. Protein product: CASGILGPNDKANYGYTF.